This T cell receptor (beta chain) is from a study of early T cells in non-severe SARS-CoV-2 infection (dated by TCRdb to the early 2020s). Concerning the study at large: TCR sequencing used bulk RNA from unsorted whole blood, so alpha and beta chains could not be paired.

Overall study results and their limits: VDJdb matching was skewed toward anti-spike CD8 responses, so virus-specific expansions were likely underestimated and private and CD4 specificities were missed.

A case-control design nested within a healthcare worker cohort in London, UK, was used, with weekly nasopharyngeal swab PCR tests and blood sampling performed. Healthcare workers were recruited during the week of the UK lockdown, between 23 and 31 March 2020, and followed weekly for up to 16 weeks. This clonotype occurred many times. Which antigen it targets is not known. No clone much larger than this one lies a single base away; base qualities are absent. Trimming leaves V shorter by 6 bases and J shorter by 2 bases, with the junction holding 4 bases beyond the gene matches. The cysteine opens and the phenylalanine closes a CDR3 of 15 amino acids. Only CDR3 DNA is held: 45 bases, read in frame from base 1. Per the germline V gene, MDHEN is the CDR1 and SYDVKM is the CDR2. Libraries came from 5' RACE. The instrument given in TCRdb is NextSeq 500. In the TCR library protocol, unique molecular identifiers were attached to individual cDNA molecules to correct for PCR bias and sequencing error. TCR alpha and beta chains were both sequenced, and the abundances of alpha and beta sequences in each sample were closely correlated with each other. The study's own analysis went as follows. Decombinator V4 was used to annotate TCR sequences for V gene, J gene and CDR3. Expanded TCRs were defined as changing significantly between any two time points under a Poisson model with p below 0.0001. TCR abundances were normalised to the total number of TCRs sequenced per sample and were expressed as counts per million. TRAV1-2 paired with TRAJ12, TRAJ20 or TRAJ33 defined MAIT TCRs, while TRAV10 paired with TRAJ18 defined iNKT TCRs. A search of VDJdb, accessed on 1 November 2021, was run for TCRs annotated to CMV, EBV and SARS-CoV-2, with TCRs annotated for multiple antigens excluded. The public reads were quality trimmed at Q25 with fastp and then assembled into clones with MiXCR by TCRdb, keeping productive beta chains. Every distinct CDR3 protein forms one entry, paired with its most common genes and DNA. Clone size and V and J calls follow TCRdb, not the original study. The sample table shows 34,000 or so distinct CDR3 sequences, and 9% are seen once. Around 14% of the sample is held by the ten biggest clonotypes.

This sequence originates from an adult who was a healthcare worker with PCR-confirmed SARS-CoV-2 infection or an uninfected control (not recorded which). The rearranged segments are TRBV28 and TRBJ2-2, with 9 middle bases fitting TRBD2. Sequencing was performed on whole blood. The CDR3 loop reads CASRLAGPNTGELFF. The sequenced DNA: TGTGCCAGCAGGCTAGCGGGGCCCAACACCGGGGAGCTGTTTTTT. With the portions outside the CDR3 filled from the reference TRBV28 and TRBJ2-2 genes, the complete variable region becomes DVKVTQSSRYLVKRTGEKVFLECVQDMDHENMFWYRQDPGLGLRLIYFSYDVKMKEKGDIPEGYSVSREKKERFSLILESASTNQTSMYLCASRLAGPNTGELFFGEGSRLTVL.